This paragraph reports one T cell receptor beta chain. The entry originates in a study of graft-versus-host responses after intestinal transplantation. Profiling relied on immunoSEQ multiplex PCR, and the TCRdb table lists in-frame clones only, not all of them. The table includes more than 12,000 clones, roughly 30% detected once. Germline loops: CDR1 SGHNT, CDR2 YYREEE (reference sequence). This CDR3 comprises 15 residues. V lost 3 bases, J lost 2 bases, and 6 bases stayed unmatched. This TCR came from a human patient who received an intestinal transplant. The gene calls are TRBV5-4 and TRBJ2-7; 9 positions match TRBD1. The input for sequencing was alloreactive CD4+ T cells from a mixed lymphocyte reaction culture, taken before intestinal transplant. Indicated subset: CFSE-low proliferating T cells sorted from roughly 6-day pre-transplant mixed lymphocyte reaction (GvH or HvG direction). The CDR3 loop reads CASSSRDRVAYEQYF. In DNA, the CDR3 is TGTGCCAGCAGCTCGAGGGACAGGGTCGCCTACGAGCAGTACTTC.